The TCR beta chain under discussion was sequenced for a study of blood T cell repertoires in COVID-19. For the study at large: From the United States, Italy and Spain came samples of acute and convalescent COVID-19.

As processed by the authors: Reference gene primer amplification yielded estimated nucleated cell counts. Generated by immunoSEQ multiplex PCR, the TCRdb table keeps only in-frame clones and is missing some. The V and J calls and clone size come from that table; D and trimming were worked out from the DNA. The sample shows around 99,000 clones, around 89% of them seen only once. This CDR3 is built from 14 residues. The germline V gene encodes CDR1 ENHRY and CDR2 SYGVKD. V gave up 4 bases and J gave up 4 bases, with 14 bases separating them. The V and J genes are TRBV10-3 and TRBJ2-7, with D possibly TRBD1 on 5 matching bases. This TCR came from a man aged 35-49 years with active or convalescent COVID-19. Sequencing was done on a sample of peripheral blood. For the CDR3, the DNA is TGTGCCATCAGTGGACAGACTGGAGAATACGAGCAGTACTTC. Translating gives CAISGQTGEYEQYF.